What follows are 15 T cell receptor beta chains derived from one specimen sequenced in a study of quantifying T cell responses using KT2 cells. For the study at large: cDNA was made from DNase-treated RNA using alpha and beta constant primers.

A single-stranded UMI oligo with SP2 sequence was ligated to cDNA 3' ends. The first PCR ran 4 to 5 cycles with an equimolar RC1.1 and RC1.2 beta primer mix. TCRdb re-analysed the UMI-ligation and nested PCR reads in MiXCR, keeping a single row per CDR3 protein. Of approximately 41,000 distinct CDR3 sequences listed, about a sixth are singletons. The source material was PBMCs spiked with cells of the T cell clone KT2. The source of these receptors is a human donor.

Note on this clonotype: A clone one base away is much larger, so this may be a read error. The chain links TRBV14 to TRBJ2-7, with 8 bases identical to TRBD2. Germline trimming cut 8 bases from V and 6 bases from J; bases unmatched to any gene: 9. The CDR3 totals 13 residues. The V gene's germline CDR1 is SGHDN and CDR2 FVKESK. CDR3 nucleotide sequence: TGTGCCAGCCGGGGGGGTTCTGACTCCGAGCAGTACTTC. Protein product: CASRGGSDSEQYF.

This clonotype was seen a handful of times. V and J are TRBV6-1 and TRBJ1-2, with D unclear. The CDR3 is 11 amino acids. Germline values: CDR1 MNHNS, CDR2 SASEGT. Between the trimmed V and J ends, which lost 5 bases and 0 bases, there was a span of 1 base. CDR3 DNA: TGTGCCAGCAGTACTAACTATGGCTACACCTTC. Translating gives CASSTNYGYTF.

This clonotype occurred many times. This chain uses TRBV11-2 with TRBJ2-1, with TRBD2 identical over 12 bases. Germline lookup yields CDR1 SGHAT and CDR2 FQNNGV. This CDR3 is built from 16 residues. The junction had 10 bases not matched to a gene; V was cut back by 5 bases and J by 8 bases. The CDR3 bases are TGTGCCAGCAGCCCCCGGACTAGCGGGATTTTCGATGAGCAGTTCTTC. It codes for CASSPRTSGIFDEQFF.

The chain combines TRBV6-5 with TRBJ2-3; 7 bases are a match to TRBD2. From germline, CDR1 is MNHEY and CDR2 SVGAGI. Trimming removed 6 bases from V and 1 base from J; junction bases left unmatched: 10. The CDR3 is made up of 16 amino acids. The CDR3 sequence: CASRLPSGRGTDTQYF. In nucleotides, the CDR3 is TGTGCCAGCAGACTACCTAGCGGAAGGGGCACAGATACGCAGTATTTT.

This clonotype has more than one count but fewer than ten. V and J are TRBV7-9 and TRBJ1-1; D might be TRBD1 (6 bases). Germline CDR1 and CDR2: SEHNR and FQNEAQ (reference sequence). V was cut by 6 bases and J by 1 base, with 15 bases left in between. This CDR3 contains 15 residues. The CDR3 here is CASSSGQTPNTEAFF. The CDR3 region has the DNA TGTGCCAGCAGTTCCGGACAGACCCCGAACACTGAAGCTTTCTTT. Supplemented by reference TRBV7-9 and TRBJ1-1, the full variable domain reads DTGVSQNPRHKITKRGQNVTFRCDPISEHNRLYWYRQTLGQGPEFLTYFQNEAQLEKSRLLSDRFSAERPKGSFSTLEIQRTEQGDSAMYLCASSSGQTPNTEAFFGQGTRLTVV.

This clonotype was observed a few times. The rearrangement uses TRBV20-1 and TRBJ2-5, with 8 bases matching TRBD2. V lost 3 bases to trimming and J lost 2 bases; unmatched junction nucleotides: 11. The germline V gene has CDR1 DFQATT and CDR2 SNEGSKA (reference sequence). CDR3 length equals 16 residues. The CDR3 DNA reads TGCAGTGCTAGGGGTGCGAGCGGGGGATTTCAAGAGACCCAGTACTTC. Protein sequence: CSARGASGGFQETQYF.

The chain has TRBV4-1 and TRBJ1-3; D is unclear. The CDR3 has 15 amino acids. Trimming stripped 5 bases from V and 1 base from J, with 12 bases between. The V gene's germline CDR1 is MGHRA and CDR2 YSYEKL. This CDR3 reads CASSLRQASGNTIYF. In DNA, the CDR3 is TGCGCCAGCAGCTTAAGACAAGCATCTGGAAACACCATATATTTT.

The chain uses TRBV29-1 and TRBJ2-1; TRBD2 aligns across 11 bases. The trim removed 7 bases at V and 5 bases at J, leaving 10 bases unmatched. The CDR3 is 15 residues long. Looked up from germline, CDR1 is SQVTM and CDR2 is ANQGSEA. The CDR3 sequence: CSAFHSGRANNEQFF. The CDR3, as DNA: TGCAGCGCCTTCCATAGCGGGAGGGCCAACAATGAGCAGTTCTTC.

This clonotype was counted only a few times. V usage is TRBV28 and J usage is TRBJ1-2; the match to TRBD1 covers 11 bases. After removal of 6 bases from V and 8 bases from J, the junction contained 11 bases not matched to a gene. CDR3 length: 15 amino acids. Per germline, CDR1 MDHEN and CDR2 SYDVKM. The CDR3 here is CASRPSGQGASGYTF. The CDR3, as DNA: TGTGCCAGCAGACCGTCCGGACAGGGGGCGAGCGGCTACACCTTC.

This clonotype appeared a few times. The CDR3 reads CASSMGDSNQPQHF. The CDR3 DNA sequence: TGTGCCAGCAGCATGGGGGATAGCAATCAGCCCCAGCATTTT. The chain couples TRBV7-8 to TRBJ1-5; D is possibly TRBD1 (5 bases). With 5 bases removed from V and 0 bases from J, the gap between germline ends came to 8 bases. The CDR3 is 14 residues long. CDR1 SGHVS and CDR2 FQNEAQ come from the germline V gene.

The chain recombines TRBV29-1 with TRBJ1-1, with D possibly TRBD1 on 6 matching bases. This CDR3 has 13 residues. CDR1 is SQVTM, CDR2 ANQGSEA, per germline. Trimming removed 7 bases at V and 0 bases at J, with 12 bases between. The chain's CDR3 is CSASGQMNTEAFF. DNA of the CDR3: TGCAGCGCCAGCGGACAGATGAACACTGAAGCTTTCTTT.

This clonotype has only a few counts. CDR3 residues: CASSLGGTASYEQYF. CDR3 bases: TGCGCCAGCAGCTTGGGTGGGACGGCTTCCTACGAGCAGTACTTC. The rearrangement uses TRBV5-1 and TRBJ2-7, with D tentatively TRBD1 or TRBD2 (5 bases each). Germline lookup yields CDR1 SGHRS and CDR2 YFSETQ. Trimming stripped 0 bases from V and 1 base from J, with 11 bases between. The CDR3 totals 15 residues.

The chain uses TRBV20-1 and TRBJ1-1, with a possible D match to TRBD1 (5 bases). Trimming left V 0 bases short and J 6 bases short, with 20 bases between. Germline values: CDR1 DFQATT, CDR2 SNEGSKA (reference sequence). The CDR3 loop spans 16 amino acids. CDR3 bases: TGCAGTGCTAGAGATTGGGACCGCCCCGGAGGGGCTGAAGCTTTCTTT. Translating gives CSARDWDRPGGAEAFF.

The gene calls are TRBV4-1 and TRBJ2-7; the D is unclear. The CDR3 runs to 14 residues. Between the trimmed V and J ends, which lost 0 bases and 4 bases, there was a span of 10 bases. Germline V gene sequence: CDR1 MGHRA, CDR2 YSYEKL. The CDR3, as DNA: TGCGCCAGCAGCCAAGATCATCCCGGGTACGAGCAGTACTTC. It encodes CASSQDHPGYEQYF.

The rearrangement uses TRBV30 and TRBJ2-7, with 10 bases that match TRBD1. The trim removed 3 bases at V and 5 bases at J, leaving 10 bases unmatched. This CDR3 comprises 15 residues. Germline CDR1 and CDR2: GTSNPN and SVGIG (reference sequence). In nucleotides, the CDR3 is TGTGCCTGGAGCGGTTTTGGGACAGGGGTCCACGAGCAGTACTTC. Translated, it gives CAWSGFGTGVHEQYF.